This TCR beta chain was captured by sequencing in a study of blood T cell repertoires in COVID-19. CDR1 and CDR2 (germline): SGHRS, YFSETQ. CDR3 length: 16 residues. The V gene end was trimmed by 6 bases and the J gene end by 0 bases; junction bases not matched to a gene: 7. TCRdb keeps only in-frame clones here, not all; method: immunoSEQ multiplex PCR. The sample has about 180,000 clones; more than 75% are singletons. This sequence originates from a person aged 70 to 80 with COVID-19, enrolled during active disease. The chain recombines TRBV5-1 with TRBJ2-1; TRBD2 aligns across 9 bases. The material sequenced was peripheral blood. The CDR3 DNA follows: TGCGCCAGCACTCTTAGGACTAGCGTCTCCTACAATGAGCAGTTCTTC. This gives the protein CASTLRTSVSYNEQFF.